The 21 T cell receptor beta chains reported below all come from one sample, sequenced in a study of T cells after yellow fever vaccination. TCRdb processed the 5' RACE reads anew with MiXCR; each CDR3 protein has one entry. The sample contains approximately 600,000 distinct CDR3 sequences, 9% to 15% of which appear only once. The starting material was PBMCs, obtained on the day of the yellow fever booster vaccination. The receptors here all came from a man younger than 45 who received the YFV17D yellow fever vaccine.

Only a few counts were recorded for this clonotype. V and J are TRBV7-2 and TRBJ2-1, with 10 bases matching TRBD2. J lost 6 bases, V lost 5 bases, and 7 bases had no gene match. The CDR3 has 15 residues. Germline assignment: CDR1 SGHTA and CDR2 FQGNSA. The CDR3 region is CASSAPGTSVNEQFF. CDR3 sequence (DNA): TGTGCCAGCAGCGCCCCCGGGACTAGCGTCAATGAGCAGTTCTTC.

The sample holds a few counts of this clonotype. This rearrangement joins TRBV6-1 to TRBJ2-7, with D unclear. The CDR3 spans 14 residues. Germline lookup yields CDR1 MNHNS and CDR2 SASEGT. Trimming took off 6 bases at V and 4 bases at J, with 16 bases between the two ends. CDR3 sequence reads: CASSPSVLGYEQYF. DNA for the CDR3: TGTGCCAGCAGCCCCTCGGTGCTCGGGTACGAGCAGTACTTC.

The chain is built from TRBV6-5 and TRBJ2-1; 9 bases match TRBD2. Germline trimming cut 0 bases from V and 5 bases from J; bases unmatched to any gene: 2. CDR3 length: 15 residues. Germline V gives CDR1 MNHEY, CDR2 SVGAGI. The CDR3 reads CASSYSASGDNEQFF. DNA for the CDR3: TGTGCCAGCAGTTACTCAGCTAGCGGGGACAATGAGCAGTTCTTC.

This clonotype was detected ten times or more. The chain combines TRBV9 with TRBJ2-7; 7 bases map to TRBD2. CDR3 size: 14 residues. The J segment lost 3 bases and the V segment lost 3 bases, leaving 6 bases of the junction unmatched. The V gene's germline CDR1 is SGDLS and CDR2 YYNGEE. The CDR3 region has the DNA TGTGCCAGCAGCGAGGGAGGGTATAACTACGAGCAGTACTTC. Translating gives CASSEGGYNYEQYF.

This clonotype was picked up a small number of times. The genes are TRBV14 and TRBJ2-1; D may be TRBD2 (6 bases). Germline V gene sequence: CDR1 SGHDN, CDR2 FVKESK. Trimming took 7 bases from V and 10 from J, leaving 14 bases between them. The CDR3 runs 12 residues. The CDR3 DNA follows: TGTGCCAGCAACACCGGGACTCGAGAGCAGTTCTTC. Encoded protein: CASNTGTREQFF.

This clonotype was observed a few times. The V gene is TRBV12-3 or TRBV12-4, the J gene TRBJ1-2, with unresolved D. V was shortened by 7 bases and J by 6 bases, with 15 bases between the two germline ends. The CDR3 extends over 13 amino acids. In nucleotides, the CDR3 is TGTGCCAGCACCCCTTCGGGTACCCATGGCTACACCTTC. Translation: CASTPSGTHGYTF.

In its sample, this clonotype was seen a few times. The chain couples TRBV15 to TRBJ2-7, with TRBD1 matching 7 bases. The trim removed 3 bases at V and 6 bases at J, leaving 14 bases unmatched. Germline V lookup: CDR1 LNHNV, CDR2 YYDKDF (reference sequence). CDR3 length equals 16 residues. The CDR3 DNA follows: TGTGCCACCAGCAGGGGAGACAGGGCAAGAGACTCCGAGCAGTACTTC. It encodes CATSRGDRARDSEQYF.

In DNA form, the CDR3 reads TGTGCCAGCAGACTGACTAGCACCCCCAACAATGAGCAGTTCTTC. It specifies CASRLTSTPNNEQFF. The chain carries TRBV12-3 or TRBV12-4 and TRBJ2-1, with 7 bases aligning to TRBD2. V shed 6 bases, J shed 5 bases, and the junction held 10 bases outside the gene matches. The CDR3 is 15 amino acids.

In its sample, this clonotype was seen a few times. V usage is TRBV20-1 and J usage is TRBJ2-7; D may correspond to TRBD1 or TRBD2 (5 bases each). V lost 0 bases, J lost 8 bases, and 23 bases lay in between. Germline values: CDR1 DFQATT, CDR2 SNEGSKA (reference sequence). The CDR3 runs 16 residues. The CDR3 spells CSARDREGFMDTKQYF. DNA of the CDR3: TGCAGTGCTAGAGATCGAGAGGGTTTTATGGACACCAAGCAGTACTTC.

This clonotype was counted only a few times. The chain employs TRBV3-1 and TRBJ2-1; TRBD1 might be the D (6 bases). Germline values: CDR1 LGHDT, CDR2 YNNKEL (reference sequence). The CDR3 runs to 16 residues. V lost 7 bases and J lost 6, with 22 bases in between. The CDR3 nucleotides read TGTGCCAGCACCCTAGATGGGGGCGCACGTTTCAATGAGCAGTTCTTC. Protein product: CASTLDGGARFNEQFF.

This rearrangement joins TRBV5-1 to TRBJ2-1, with 7 bases aligning to TRBD1. The germline CDR1 and CDR2 sequences are SGHRS and YFSETQ. The CDR3 has 15 amino acids. Trimming at V came to 6 bases and at J to 7 bases, leaving 13 bases not matched to a gene. The CDR3 DNA reads TGCGCCAGCACGGTAGGGGACAGTCCTCTTAATGAGCAGTTCTTC. This translates into CASTVGDSPLNEQFF.

In this sample, this clonotype turned up a few times. The chain couples TRBV20-1 to TRBJ1-1; D unclear. CDR3 length: 17 amino acids. Germline assignment: CDR1 DFQATT and CDR2 SNEGSKA (reference sequence). V gave up 1 base and J gave up 1 base, with 19 bases separating them. This chain's CDR3 is CSARVLHRGRANTEAFF. The CDR3 nucleotides are TGCAGTGCTAGAGTGTTGCACCGCGGTCGGGCGAACACTGAAGCTTTCTTT.

This chain links TRBV9 with TRBJ2-5, with D unclear. The V gene's germline CDR1 is SGDLS and CDR2 YYNGEE. The CDR3 is 14 residues long. V lost 0 bases and J 2 bases, leaving 8 bases between the germline ends. CDR3 nucleotide sequence: TGTGCCAGCAGCGTAGGTACAGTTCAAGAGACCCAGTACTTC. This translates into CASSVGTVQETQYF.

For the CDR3, the DNA is TGCGCCAGCAGCTTGGGTCCCAAAGGTCTAATGAACACTGAAGCTTTCTTT. Translated, it gives CASSLGPKGLMNTEAFF. This chain uses TRBV5-1 with TRBJ1-1; D is unclear. This CDR3 is built from 17 residues. Trimming cost V 0 bases and J 0 bases, with 15 bases left between them. Germline V gives CDR1 SGHRS, CDR2 YFSETQ.

The chain joins TRBV5-1 to TRBJ2-7, with 11 bases matching TRBD2. The CDR3 sequence is 13 residues long. The germline CDR1 and CDR2 sequences are SGHRS and YFSETQ. The trim removed 7 bases at V and 3 bases at J, leaving 3 bases unmatched. CDR3 loop: CASGTSGGYEQYF. CDR3 coding DNA: TGCGCCAGCGGGACTAGCGGCGGCTACGAGCAGTACTTC. Drawing the rest from reference TRBV5-1 and TRBJ2-7, the complete variable domain is KAGVTQTPRYLIKTRGQQVTLSCSPISGHRSVSWYQQTPGQGLQFLFEYFSETQRNKGNFPGRFSGRQFSNSRSEMNVSTLELGDSALYLCASGTSGGYEQYFGPGTRLTVT.

The chain has TRBV6-1 and TRBJ1-1, with 8 positions matching TRBD1. Germline V gives CDR1 MNHNS, CDR2 SASEGT. The CDR3 covers 16 residues. With V trimmed by 6 bases and J by 0 bases, 9 bases remained unmatched. The CDR3 sequence is CASSHKRTGLNTEAFF. CDR3 DNA sequence: TGTGCCAGCAGCCACAAACGGACAGGGTTGAACACTGAAGCTTTCTTT.

In this sample, this clonotype turned up many times. The chain is built from TRBV6-5 and TRBJ2-7, with 12 nucleotides matching TRBD1. In germline, CDR1 is MNHEY, CDR2 SVGAGI. The CDR3 covers 13 residues. With 6 bases clipped from V and 8 bases from J, the junction kept 5 bases outside the gene matches. CDR3 nucleotide sequence: TGTGCCAGCAGACGGGGACAGGGGGCCCAGCAGTACTTC. This gives the protein CASRRGQGAQQYF.

The rearrangement links TRBV20-1 to TRBJ1-1, with D tentatively TRBD1 (6 bases). CDR3 length equals 14 residues. V shed 3 bases and J shed 3 bases, with 14 bases lying between them. CDR1 is DFQATT and CDR2 is SNEGSKA in the germline V gene (reference sequence). This chain's CDR3 is CSASLQGSDTEAFF. DNA for the CDR3: TGCAGTGCTAGCCTACAGGGTTCGGACACTGAAGCTTTCTTT.

The gene calls are TRBV5-1 and TRBJ2-6; D perhaps matches TRBD2 (5 bases). V was pared by 7 bases and J by 0 bases, with 17 bases between. The germline V gene encodes CDR1 SGHRS and CDR2 YFSETQ. This CDR3 region has 17 residues. In DNA form, the CDR3 reads TGCGCCAGCCAAGGGAGAGATTTGGGCTCTGGGGCCAACGTCCTGACTTTC. This encodes CASQGRDLGSGANVLTF. The whole variable domain, remainder taken from reference TRBV5-1 and TRBJ2-6, is KAGVTQTPRYLIKTRGQQVTLSCSPISGHRSVSWYQQTPGQGLQFLFEYFSETQRNKGNFPGRFSGRQFSNSRSEMNVSTLELGDSALYLCASQGRDLGSGANVLTFGAGSRLTVL.

At least ten counts were recorded for this clonotype. The chain joins TRBV29-1 to TRBJ2-3; 9 nucleotides align to TRBD1. CDR1 and CDR2 from the germline V gene are SQVTM and ANQGSEA. V lost 7 bases, J lost 6 bases, and 8 bases stayed unmatched. The CDR3 consists of 13 residues. CDR3 sequence reads: CSAGTGTFDTQYF. The CDR3 bases are TGCAGCGCTGGGACAGGGACTTTCGATACGCAGTATTTT.

The chain joins TRBV7-2 to TRBJ1-2; D unresolved. CDR1 is SGHTA and CDR2 is FQGNSA in the germline V gene. Trimming cost V 5 bases and J 4 bases, with 8 bases left between them. The CDR3 is 12 residues long. CDR3 DNA sequence: TGTGCCAGCAGCGCCGTCGGCTATGGCTACACCTTC. Translation gives CASSAVGYGYTF.